The next 9 T cell receptor beta chains were all read from a single sample in a study of control samples from healthy donors and cancer patients (dated by TCRdb to 2020 to 2021). The protocol used for the library was the immunoSEQ multiplex PCR assay. This immuneACCESS table, as held by TCRdb, lists in-frame sequences with V and J called but not all clones. Of the missing ones, under half trace to an unresolved V gene in checked studies; the others have no known cause. Here the sample has 140,000 or so clones; more than 90% occur a single time. Approximately 2.9% of the sample lies in the top ten. The sample taken for sequencing was blood. The receptors come from a young man in good health.

V and J are TRBV27 and TRBJ1-2; 8 nucleotides agree with TRBD1. Germline V gives CDR1 MNHEY, CDR2 SMNVEV (reference sequence). Trimming cost V 6 bases and J 6 bases; bases outside gene matches: 12. This CDR3 comprises 15 residues. CDR3 sequence (DNA): TGTGCCAGCAGATCCCAGGGGGCGATGTTCGATGGCTACACCTTC. Protein product: CASRSQGAMFDGYTF.

This CDR3 is CASSPGEPYSGNTIYF. For the CDR3, the DNA is TGTGCCAGTAGCCCAGGGGAACCTTACTCTGGAAACACCATATATTTT. V and J are TRBV19 and TRBJ1-3, with a tentative D call TRBD1 (6 bases). There are 16 residues in the CDR3. V lost 6 bases, J lost 0 bases, and 15 bases lay in between. Germline CDR1 and CDR2: LNHDA and SQIVND (reference sequence).

V is TRBV28 and J is TRBJ1-5, with D possibly TRBD1 on 6 matching bases. Germline CDR1 reads MDHEN; CDR2 reads SYDVKM. The V end was cut by 2 bases, the J end by 1 base, with 15 bases between. The CDR3 contains 17 residues. The DNA for the CDR3 is TGTGCCAGCAGTTTAGGAGTTCGGGGGGCAAGCAATCAGCCCCAGCATTTT. Encoded protein: CASSLGVRGASNQPQHF.

The genes are TRBV3-1 (or the pseudogene TRBV3-2) and TRBJ1-2; D ambiguous. The CDR3 covers 14 residues. CDR1 and CDR2 from the germline V gene are LGHDT and YNNKEL (reference sequence). Trimming removed 0 bases at V and 5 bases at J, with 10 bases between. The CDR3 DNA reads as TGTGCCAGCAGCCAAGAGAGGGATTGGTATGGCTACACCTTC. Translation gives CASSQERDWYGYTF.

As DNA, the CDR3 is TGCGCCAGCAGTCGCGTTGGCGAAAAACTGTTTTTT. This codes for CASSRVGEKLFF. The chain uses TRBV4-1 and TRBJ1-4; D is uncertain. CDR3 length equals 12 residues. Between the trimmed V and J ends, which lost 6 bases and 8 bases, there was a span of 10 bases. Germline CDR1 is MGHRA and CDR2 is YSYEKL.

The chain carries TRBV14 and TRBJ1-2; D is possibly TRBD1 (6 bases). CDR3 length: 13 amino acids. Germline CDR1 reads SGHDN; CDR2 reads FVKESK. V lost 0 bases and J lost 9, with 11 bases in between. In nucleotides, the CDR3 is TGTGCCAGCAGCCAAGATCTTGGGGGCAGCTACACCTTC. Translating gives CASSQDLGGSYTF.

The chain joins TRBV9 to TRBJ2-1, with 15 nucleotides matching TRBD2. Trimming removed 4 bases from V and 4 bases from J; junction bases left unmatched: 12. The germline V gene has CDR1 SGDLS and CDR2 YYNGEE. CDR3 length: 19 amino acids. The CDR3 region is CASSLPVGLAGGPYNEQFF. CDR3 sequence (DNA): TGTGCCAGCAGCCTTCCTGTGGGACTAGCGGGGGGCCCGTACAATGAGCAGTTCTTC.

The V and J genes are TRBV5-1 and TRBJ2-3; a possible D gene is TRBD2 (5 bases). CDR1 SGHRS and CDR2 YFSETQ come from the germline V gene. Deletions cut 0 bases from V and 4 bases from J, with 12 bases between. The CDR3 extends over 15 amino acids. CDR3 region: CASSLGARGADTQYF. CDR3 nucleotide sequence: TGCGCCAGCAGCTTGGGAGCTCGGGGAGCAGATACGCAGTATTTT.

This chain uses TRBV9 with TRBJ2-7, with 8 bases that match TRBD2. The V segment lost 4 bases and the J segment 2 bases; nucleotides outside the gene matches: 2. The germline CDR1 and CDR2 sequences are SGDLS and YYNGEE. The CDR3 consists of 13 residues. The CDR3 sequence is CASSPGGTYEQYF. CDR3 coding DNA: TGTGCCAGCAGCCCGGGGGGGACCTACGAGCAGTACTTC.